This entry features one T cell receptor beta chain sequence. Its antigen is not identified. This entry belongs to a study of T cells in narcolepsy. General observations from the study: Same-patient CSF and blood CD4+ T cell clonotypes included HCRT-specific and TRIB2-specific autoreactive ones.

Germline-derived CDR1 and CDR2 are SGHDN and FVKESK. V was pared by 4 bases and J by 2 bases, with 12 bases of the junction left unmatched. CDR3 length: 17 residues. The method was immunoSEQ multiplex PCR; TCRdb's version includes in-frame clones alone and lacks a portion of them. The sample records 27,000 or so clones, roughly 86% being singletons. Sequencing input: CD45RA- memory CD4+ T cells from PBMCs. The chain has TRBV14 and TRBJ2-3; 7 nucleotides agree with TRBD1. This receptor was taken from a human donor with narcolepsy. CDR3 region: CASSRNRGSGFTDTQYF. In DNA, the CDR3 is TGTGCCAGCAGCCGAAACAGGGGTTCCGGGTTCACAGATACGCAGTATTTT.